The 14 T cell receptor beta chains given below trace back to one sample, sequenced in a study of cytomegalovirus exposure and HLA in healthy donors. In the PCR, 60 Vbeta and 13 Jbeta primers were used. Sequencing was performed with immunoSEQ multiplex PCR; in TCRdb, only in-frame clones are kept and a portion is missing. The repertoire holds more than 100,000 clones, with roughly 80% as singletons. The source material was PBMCs. The receptors stem from a man aged 55-75 years in good health and CMV-seropositive.

The J gene is TRBJ1-3, the V gene TRBV30; no clear D gene. Germline V gives CDR1 GTSNPN, CDR2 SVGIG (reference sequence). The CDR3 extends over 13 amino acids. The ends were cut back, 5 bases at V and 4 bases at J, with 12 bases in the middle. The CDR3 loop is CAWSGFAGNTIYF. DNA of the CDR3: TGTGCCTGGTCAGGATTCGCGGGAAACACCATATATTTT.

The rearrangement joins TRBV6-1 to TRBJ1-1, with D possibly being TRBD1 (6 bases). The V gene lost 5 bases and the J gene lost 4 bases, with 11 bases spanning the gap. The CDR3 contains 13 residues. Germline CDR1 MNHNS, CDR2 SASEGT. CDR3 loop: CASSRLGATEAFF. The CDR3 DNA sequence: TGTGCCAGCAGTCGGTTGGGGGCCACTGAAGCTTTCTTT.

CDR3: CASSLRISGSSHTDTQYF. The DNA for the CDR3 is TGTGCCAGCTCACTAAGAATTAGCGGGAGTTCCCACACAGATACGCAGTATTTT. The chain joins TRBV18 to TRBJ2-3, with 9 positions matching TRBD2. The CDR3 runs 18 residues. Germline V lookup: CDR1 KGHSH, CDR2 LQKENI. V trimming: 4 bases; J trimming: 2 bases; junction bases outside the gene matches: 13.

The chain is built from TRBV19 and TRBJ1-3; D unresolved. The germline CDR1 and CDR2 sequences are LNHDA and SQIVND (reference sequence). Trimming shortened V by 7 bases and J by 8 bases, and 9 bases separated the two germline ends. The CDR3 sequence is 11 residues long. CDR3 bases: TGTGCCAGTACCGAAACGGACACCATATATTTT. As protein: CASTETDTIYF.

The chain is built from TRBV7-2 and TRBJ2-5; no clear D. The V gene's germline CDR1 is SGHTA and CDR2 FQGNSA. CDR3 length: 13 residues. V dropped 4 bases and J dropped 3 bases, with 9 bases sitting between them. Here the CDR3 reads CASSSWPEETQYF. In DNA form, the CDR3 reads TGTGCCAGCAGCTCGTGGCCCGAAGAGACCCAGTACTTC. The whole variable domain, filled in from reference TRBV7-2 and TRBJ2-5, reads GAGVSQSPSNKVTEKGKDVELRCDPISGHTALYWYRQSLGQGLEFLIYFQGNSAPDKSGLPSDRFSAERTGGSVSTLTIQRTQQEDSAVYLCASSSWPEETQYFGPGTRLLVL.

With respect to this clone: This CDR3 is also generated by other DNA sequences in the sample. V is TRBV11-2 and J is TRBJ1-2, with 9 bases aligning to TRBD1. The germline CDR1 and CDR2 sequences are SGHAT and FQNNGV. Trimming removed 1 base from V and 4 bases from J; junction bases left unmatched: 4. The CDR3 sequence is 15 residues long. CDR3 DNA: TGTGCCAGCAGCTTAGGTGGACAGGGGTTCTATGGCTACACCTTC. It is translated as CASSLGGQGFYGYTF.

The V call is TRBV2, the J call TRBJ1-1, with D maybe TRBD1 (5 bases). This CDR3 has 14 residues. The V and J ends lost 1 base and 3 bases respectively, with 9 bases between them. The germline V gene has CDR1 SNHLY and CDR2 FYNNEI. The CDR3 bases are TGTGCCAGCAGTGAAGGGGGGGGACACACTGAAGCTTTCTTT. This translates into CASSEGGGHTEAFF. Full variable domain (missing parts from reference TRBV2 and TRBJ1-1): EPEVTQTPSHQVTQMGQEVILRCVPISNHLYFYWYRQILGQKVEFLVSFYNNEISEKSEIFDDQFSVERPDGSNFTLKIRSTKLEDSAMYFCASSEGGGHTEAFFGQGTRLTVV.

This clone has more than one count but fewer than ten. This chain connects TRBV6-6 to TRBJ2-3, with 10 positions matching TRBD2. J gave up 4 bases and V 4 bases, and 8 bases lay outside the gene matches. Germline CDR1 MNHNY, CDR2 SVGAGI (reference sequence). The CDR3 consists of 16 residues. CDR3 coding DNA: TGTGCCAGCAGTTCCGCGCTAGCGGGGGTGCCAGATACGCAGTATTTT. Translating it yields CASSSALAGVPDTQYF.

The rearrangement links TRBV7-2 to TRBJ2-1, with 7 positions matching TRBD2. Germline V CDR1 and CDR2: SGHTA, FQGNSA. Trimming took 3 bases from V and 2 from J; bases not matched to a gene: 4. The CDR3 extends over 15 amino acids. The CDR3 loop reads CASSFGRLTYNEQFF. The DNA for the CDR3 is TGTGCCAGCAGCTTCGGGAGGCTCACCTACAATGAGCAGTTCTTC.

The chain joins TRBV11-2 to TRBJ1-4; perhaps TRBD1 as D (5 bases). Germline V gene sequence: CDR1 SGHAT, CDR2 FQNNGV. Trimming removed 5 bases from V and 4 bases from J, with 14 bases in between. The CDR3 loop spans 15 amino acids. CDR3 protein: CASSPLGDSNEKLFF. CDR3 sequence (DNA): TGTGCCAGCAGCCCCCTTGGAGACAGTAATGAAAAACTGTTTTTT.

V and J are TRBV6-1 and TRBJ2-1, with D possibly being TRBD1 (6 bases). V lost 5 bases to trimming and J lost 4 bases, with 9 bases between them. Germline assignment: CDR1 MNHNS and CDR2 SASEGT. The CDR3 sequence is 13 residues long. CDR3 residues: CASSSQGYNEQFF. For the CDR3, the DNA is TGTGCCAGCAGTTCACAGGGTTACAATGAGCAGTTCTTC.

V gene TRBV2 combines with J gene TRBJ1-5; the match to TRBD1 covers 7 bases. Germline V gives CDR1 SNHLY, CDR2 FYNNEI. The V gene end was trimmed by 8 bases and the J gene end by 2 bases; junction bases not matched to a gene: 6. The CDR3 covers 14 residues. CDR3 loop: CASDEGAGNQPQHF. CDR3 in DNA: TGTGCCAGCGATGAGGGGGCAGGCAATCAGCCCCAGCATTTT.

This clone was counted only a few times. The genes are TRBV19 and TRBJ1-2, with a tentative D call TRBD1 (6 bases). Germline V gene sequence: CDR1 LNHDA, CDR2 SQIVND (reference sequence). Trimming stripped 3 bases from V and 8 bases from J, with 16 bases between. The CDR3 spans 14 residues. CDR3 amino acids: CASSITGGLGGYTF. In nucleotides, the CDR3 is TGTGCCAGTAGTATCACGGGGGGGCTAGGCGGCTACACCTTC.

V gene TRBV5-1 combines with J gene TRBJ2-7; 8 bases fit TRBD2. Germline V gene lookup returns CDR1 SGHRS and CDR2 YFSETQ. V lost 1 base, J lost 0 bases, and 6 bases stayed unmatched. The CDR3 has 16 residues. Written as DNA, the CDR3 is TGCGCCAGCAGCTTGCAATCGGGGGGGAGCTCCTACGAGCAGTACTTC. It specifies CASSLQSGGSSYEQYF.